Below, 18 T cell receptor beta chains from the same sample are listed, as sequenced in a study of neurological immune-mediated disorders. MiXCR was run by TCRdb on the 5' RACE reads, yielding one entry per CDR3 protein. Of tens of thousands of distinct CDR3 sequences listed, roughly an eighth are singletons. Source material: PBMCs. The receptors stem from a man in his sixties in good health.

This clonotype was detected many times. The chain carries TRBV5-6 and TRBJ1-2; D possibly corresponds to TRBD1 (6 bases). CDR3 length: 14 amino acids. Germline V lookup: CDR1 SGHDT, CDR2 YYEEEE. Deletions cut 6 bases from V and 4 bases from J, with 16 bases between. CDR3 bases: TGTGCCAGCACCCTGCCGGACAGCCTCTATGGCTACACCTTC. Encoded protein: CASTLPDSLYGYTF.

This clonotype was observed at least ten times. V gene TRBV20-1 combines with J gene TRBJ1-1; no definite D call. The germline CDR1 and CDR2 sequences are DFQATT and SNEGSKA (reference sequence). The germline V and J ends were trimmed by 0 bases and 7 bases, with 9 bases remaining between them. CDR3 length equals 12 residues. Here the CDR3 DNA reads TGCAGTGCTAGAGATTCCCTCCTTGAAGCTTTCTTT. Its translation: CSARDSLLEAFF.

The table lists this clonotype with many counts. The chain carries TRBV7-2 and TRBJ2-3; no firm D call. Germline CDR1 SGHTA, CDR2 FQGNSA. The CDR3 is made up of 15 amino acids. V lost 2 bases, J lost 4 bases, and 13 bases lay in between. CDR3 sequence (DNA): TGTGCCAGCAGCTTAACAAGGGTTTTCCCAGATACGCAGTATTTT. Its translation is CASSLTRVFPDTQYF.

This clonotype was seen at least ten times. The gene calls are TRBV28 and TRBJ1-3; 7 bases match TRBD1. In germline, CDR1 is MDHEN, CDR2 SYDVKM. The CDR3 has 16 residues. V lost 5 bases to trimming and J lost 2 bases; unmatched junction nucleotides: 9. The chain's CDR3 is CASSLKDRITGNTIYF. CDR3 DNA: TGTGCCAGCAGTCTTAAGGACAGGATCACTGGAAACACCATATATTTT.

The table lists this clonotype with many counts. V gene TRBV4-3 combines with J gene TRBJ2-7; D not certain. With 0 bases removed from V and 4 bases from J, the gap between germline ends came to 19 bases. Looked up from germline, CDR1 is LGHNA and CDR2 is YSLEER. This CDR3 is built from 17 residues. CDR3 in DNA: TGCGCCAGCAGCCAAGAGGCGGCTATTGGGGATAGATACGAGCAGTACTTC. Its translation is CASSQEAAIGDRYEQYF.

This clonotype was detected many times. The chain recombines TRBV20-1 with TRBJ2-7, with a tentative D call TRBD2 (6 bases). Germline lookup yields CDR1 DFQATT and CDR2 SNEGSKA (reference sequence). This CDR3 spans 12 amino acids. The V gene lost 7 bases and the J gene lost 2 bases, with 12 bases spanning the gap. The CDR3: CSGRGDTYEQYF. CDR3 nucleotide sequence: TGCAGTGGACGCGGGGATACCTACGAGCAGTACTTC.

This clonotype showed up many times. The chain joins TRBV5-1 to TRBJ2-5, with TRBD1 identical over 7 bases. Trimming at V came to 3 bases and at J to 1 base, leaving 3 bases not matched to a gene. Germline V gene sequence: CDR1 SGHRS, CDR2 YFSETQ. The CDR3 is 14 residues long. CDR3 sequence (DNA): TGCGCCAGCAGCTCCTGGACAGGCCAAGAGACCCAGTACTTC. This gives the protein CASSSWTGQETQYF.

This clonotype was detected ten times or more. This chain uses TRBV18 with TRBJ1-1; possibly TRBD1 for D (5 bases). The germline gives CDR1 KGHSH, CDR2 LQKENI. Trimming cost V 3 bases and J 0 bases, with 11 bases left between them. CDR3 length equals 15 residues. The DNA of the CDR3 is TGTGCCAGCTCACCGACAACAGGCTTGAACACTGAAGCTTTCTTT. Protein sequence: CASSPTTGLNTEAFF.

The chain carries TRBV6-2 or TRBV6-3 and TRBJ1-4, with 7 bases matching TRBD1. Per the germline V gene, CDR1 is MNHEY and CDR2 is SVGEGT. The CDR3 sequence is 16 residues long. V dropped 0 bases and J dropped 7; count of bases not matched to a gene: 8. This chain's CDR3 is CASSYSGQPGGEKLFF. The CDR3 DNA reads TGTGCCAGCAGTTACTCGGGACAGCCGGGAGGTGAAAAACTGTTTTTT.

This clonotype has a count of ten or more. This rearrangement joins TRBV20-1 to TRBJ2-1, with TRBD2 matching 11 bases. Germline trimming cut 1 base from V and 0 bases from J; bases unmatched to any gene: 8. The length of the CDR3 is 18 residues. Germline V gene sequence: CDR1 DFQATT, CDR2 SNEGSKA (reference sequence). The CDR3 loop reads CSARVLAGGLSSYNEQFF. In nucleotides, the CDR3 is TGCAGTGCTAGAGTGCTAGCGGGGGGTTTAAGCTCCTACAATGAGCAGTTCTTC.

This clonotype was counted at least ten times. The genes are TRBV5-1 and TRBJ2-5; 10 bases fit TRBD1. Germline V CDR1 and CDR2: SGHRS, YFSETQ. V lost 4 bases, J lost 5 bases, and 8 bases stayed unmatched. The CDR3 covers 15 residues. CDR3: CASSPGTGVGETQYF. CDR3 nucleotide sequence: TGCGCCAGCAGCCCGGGGACAGGGGTAGGCGAGACCCAGTACTTC.

Note on this clonotype: With a much larger clone just one base away, this may be a read error. The genes are TRBV7-9 and TRBJ2-7; D possibly corresponds to TRBD2 (5 bases). Germline CDR1 and CDR2: SEHNR and FQNEAQ (reference sequence). The CDR3 extends over 15 amino acids. In DNA form, the CDR3 reads TGTTCCAGCAGCCTTGCGGAGGAATGGGGATACGAGCAGTACTTC. Its protein product is CSSSLAEEWGYEQYF.

J is TRBJ1-1 and V is TRBV4-1; the D is unclear. CDR1 and CDR2 from the germline V gene are MGHRA and YSYEKL. CDR3 length: 17 amino acids. V was shortened by 0 bases and J by 2 bases, with 16 bases between the two germline ends. This CDR3 reads CASSQERARLSNTEAFF. CDR3 bases: TGCGCCAGCAGCCAAGAGAGGGCCCGGTTGAGCAACACTGAAGCTTTCTTT.

In this sample, this clonotype turned up many times. The J gene is TRBJ2-7, the V gene TRBV7-2; possibly TRBD1 for D (5 bases). The CDR3 spans 13 residues. V lost 2 bases and J 6 bases, leaving 11 bases between the germline ends. CDR1 is SGHTA and CDR2 is FQGNSA in the germline V gene. The CDR3 loop is CASSLLQGSEQYF. Written as DNA, the CDR3 is TGTGCCAGCAGCTTACTGCAGGGTTCCGAGCAGTACTTC.

There are many counts of this clonotype. The chain recombines TRBV7-9 with TRBJ1-2; D gene uncertain. Germline V lookup: CDR1 SEHNR, CDR2 FQNEAQ (reference sequence). The CDR3 contains 14 residues. Trimming took 7 bases from V and 0 from J, leaving 12 bases between them. CDR3 amino acids: CASTPAGANYGYTF. As DNA, the CDR3 is TGTGCCAGCACCCCAGCAGGAGCTAACTATGGCTACACCTTC.

In its sample, this clonotype was seen a few times. V usage is TRBV7-9 and J usage is TRBJ2-1; 7 bases are shared with TRBD1. The CDR3 runs 16 residues. V trimming: 5 bases; J trimming: 0 bases; junction bases outside the gene matches: 7. Per the germline V gene, CDR1 is SEHNR and CDR2 is FQNEAQ (reference sequence). The CDR3 sequence is CASSPVRDSSYNEQFF. CDR3 nucleotide sequence: TGTGCCAGCAGCCCAGTCCGGGACAGCTCCTACAATGAGCAGTTCTTC.

This clonotype was seen ten or more times. This rearrangement joins TRBV5-8 to TRBJ2-6; D call uncertain. The germline CDR1 and CDR2 sequences are SGHTS and YDEGEE. The CDR3 is 14 residues long. V was trimmed by 2 bases and J by 4 bases, leaving 7 bases between them. The CDR3 DNA reads as TGTGCCAGCAGCTTACTGGCCGGGGCCAACGTCCTGACTTTC. Its translation: CASSLLAGANVLTF.

This clonotype is deemed medium-sized. This chain connects TRBV4-3 to TRBJ2-1; the match to TRBD2 covers 12 bases. Germline V CDR1 and CDR2: LGHNA, YSLEER. Trimming at V came to 2 bases and at J to 8 bases, leaving 10 bases not matched to a gene. The CDR3 runs 17 residues. The CDR3 nucleotides read TGCGCCAGCAGCCAAATCGCCTCTAGCGGGGGGGCCGATGAGCAGTTCTTC. Encoded protein: CASSQIASSGGADEQFF.